The sequence of this T cell receptor beta chain was determined in a study of shared clonotypes between healthy human individuals. Concerning this clone itself: The antigen is unknown.

The length of the CDR3 is 13 residues. V was shortened by 4 bases and J by 2 bases, with 11 bases between the two germline ends. CDR1 and CDR2 from the germline V gene are SQVTM and ANQGSEA. The repertoire was sequenced with immunoSEQ multiplex PCR; TCRdb's copy has only in-frame clones and lacks some. This table holds millions of clones, 85% to 95% found once. General study results and limits: Non-shared clonotypes were found to have lower generation probabilities than the clonotypes that were shared by all four of the sorted-subset donors. Despite large depth, sorted-subset datasets appeared incompletely sequenced.

The rearrangement links TRBV29-1 to TRBJ2-5, with a tentative D call TRBD1 (6 bases). The sample was naive CD4+ T cells sorted from blood. Subset defined: CD45RA+ positively selected. The origin of this receptor is a man younger than 35 in good health. CDR3 nucleotides: TGCAGCGTTGCCCGGACAGAACAAGAGACCCAGTACTTC. This encodes CSVARTEQETQYF.